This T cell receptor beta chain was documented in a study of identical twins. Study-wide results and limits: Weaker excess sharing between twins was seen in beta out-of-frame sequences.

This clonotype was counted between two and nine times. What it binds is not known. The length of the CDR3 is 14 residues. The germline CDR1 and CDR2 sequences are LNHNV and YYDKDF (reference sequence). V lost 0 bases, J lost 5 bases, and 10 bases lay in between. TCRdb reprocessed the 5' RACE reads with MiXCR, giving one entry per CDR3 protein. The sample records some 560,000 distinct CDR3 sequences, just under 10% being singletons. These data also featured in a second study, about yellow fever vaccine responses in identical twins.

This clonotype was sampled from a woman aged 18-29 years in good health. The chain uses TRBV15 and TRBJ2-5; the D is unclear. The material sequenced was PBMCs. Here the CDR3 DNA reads TGTGCCACCAGCAGAGAAGGAGAATCGGAGACCCAGTACTTC. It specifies CATSREGESETQYF.